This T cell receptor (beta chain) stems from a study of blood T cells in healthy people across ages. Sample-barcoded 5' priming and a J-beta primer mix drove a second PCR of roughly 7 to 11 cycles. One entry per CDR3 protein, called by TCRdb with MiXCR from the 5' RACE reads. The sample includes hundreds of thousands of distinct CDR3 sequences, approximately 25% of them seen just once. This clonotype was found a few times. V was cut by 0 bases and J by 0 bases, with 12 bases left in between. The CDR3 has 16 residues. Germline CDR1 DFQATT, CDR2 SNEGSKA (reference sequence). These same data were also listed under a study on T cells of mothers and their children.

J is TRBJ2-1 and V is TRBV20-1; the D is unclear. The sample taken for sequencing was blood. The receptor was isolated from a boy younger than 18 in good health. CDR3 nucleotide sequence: TGCAGTGCTAGAGAGCTAGTCGGAAGCTCCTACAATGAGCAGTTCTTC. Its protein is CSARELVGSSYNEQFF.